The clone carrying this TCR beta chain was seen a handful of times. Its specificity is not known. This sample stems from a study of T cells after yellow fever vaccination. V shed 4 bases and J shed 4 bases, with 9 bases lying between them. The CDR3 spans 13 residues. In germline, CDR1 is KGHDR, CDR2 SFDVKD. A process of 5'RACE template switching, which added a universal primer site and UMIs, was used to make TCR cDNA. TCRdb reprocessed the 5' RACE reads via MiXCR and lists one record per CDR3 protein. The sample lists around 250,000 distinct CDR3 sequences, 6.9% occurring once. Study conclusions and caveats: Clones from primary vaccination mostly reappeared after the booster (roughly 95% CD4, approximately 88% CD8).

This chain uses TRBV24-1 with TRBJ1-2; tentatively, D is TRBD1 (6 bases). The TCR originated in a man aged 25-45 years who received the YFV17D yellow fever vaccine. This material consisted of CD4+ T cells sorted from PBMCs, taken 15 days after the yellow fever booster vaccination. CDR3 DNA: TGTGCCACCAGTGAGACAGGCGGCTATGGCTACACCTTC. Amino acids: CATSETGGYGYTF.